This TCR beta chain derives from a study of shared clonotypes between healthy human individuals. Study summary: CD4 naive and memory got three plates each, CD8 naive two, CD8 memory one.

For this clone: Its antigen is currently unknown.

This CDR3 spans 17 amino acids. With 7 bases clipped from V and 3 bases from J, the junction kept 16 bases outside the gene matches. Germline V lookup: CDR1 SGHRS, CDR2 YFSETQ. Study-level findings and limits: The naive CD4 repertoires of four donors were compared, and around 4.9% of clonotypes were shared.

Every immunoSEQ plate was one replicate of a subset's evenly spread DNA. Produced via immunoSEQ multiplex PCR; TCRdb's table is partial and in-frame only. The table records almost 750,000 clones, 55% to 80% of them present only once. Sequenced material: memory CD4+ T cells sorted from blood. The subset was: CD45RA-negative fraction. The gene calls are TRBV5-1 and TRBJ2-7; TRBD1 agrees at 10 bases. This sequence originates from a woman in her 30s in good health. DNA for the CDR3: TGCGCCAGCCGCCGGGAGACGACAGGGGGCTTTGTCTACGAGCAGTACTTC. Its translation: CASRRETTGGFVYEQYF.